This T cell receptor beta chain stems from a study of OX40 agonist ivuxolimab in advanced cancers. If patients had autoimmune disease history or systemic immunosuppression, they were excluded. The method was immunoSEQ multiplex PCR; TCRdb's version includes in-frame clones alone and lacks a portion of them. The sample holds fewer than 15,000 clones, approximately 80% seen once. The sample here was CD4+ or CD8+ T cells sorted from blood, taken in a trial of the OX40 agonist ivuxolimab. The TCR originated in an adult with an advanced solid tumor such as melanoma, head and neck, liver or kidney cancer.

Written as DNA, the CDR3 is TGTGCCAGCAGTCCCTGGACAGGCAATCAGCCCCAGCATTTT. Encoded protein: CASSPWTGNQPQHF. The chain joins TRBV27 to TRBJ1-5, with a possible D match to TRBD1 (6 bases). The V gene's germline CDR1 is MNHEY and CDR2 SMNVEV (reference sequence). The CDR3 extends over 14 amino acids. The V end lost 5 bases, the J end lost 2 bases, and 10 bases lay between the germline ends.